A single sample is the source of the 3 T cell receptor beta chains below, sequenced in a study of long-term antiretroviral therapy in people with HIV. The run of the v3.0 immunoSEQ assay was at survey level. Sequenced by immunoSEQ multiplex PCR; TCRdb stores in-frame clones only, minus some. The table lists some 30,000 clones, almost 85% of them singletons. Sequencing was performed on unsorted PBMCs, taken about 3.4 years after starting antiretroviral therapy. These receptors were collected from a man between 18 and 35 years old with HIV.

The rearrangement uses TRBV4-1 and TRBJ2-5; no definite D call. Germline loops: CDR1 MGHRA, CDR2 YSYEKL. This CDR3 is built from 13 residues. Trimming left V 4 bases short and J 0 bases short, with 6 bases between. CDR3 coding DNA: TGCGCCAGCAGCCTGGCCCACCAAGAGACCCAGTACTTC. Residues: CASSLAHQETQYF.

The chain combines TRBV25-1 with TRBJ2-7, with D possibly matching TRBD1 (6 bases). Germline V gene data show CDR1 as MGHDK and CDR2 as SYGVNS. This CDR3 contains 15 residues. Trimming took off 3 bases at V and 4 bases at J, with 16 bases between the two ends. The CDR3 spells CASSESGQGLYEQYF. The CDR3 coding sequence is TGTGCCAGCAGTGAGTCAGGGCAGGGGTTGTACGAGCAGTACTTC.

The chain joins TRBV28 to TRBJ2-7; 8 nucleotides agree with TRBD1. Trimming at V came to 4 bases and at J to 4 bases, leaving 6 bases not matched to a gene. CDR3 size: 14 residues. Germline V gene lookup returns CDR1 MDHEN and CDR2 SYDVKM. The CDR3 spells CASSSQGDRYEQYF. The CDR3 nucleotides read TGTGCCAGCAGTTCTCAGGGGGACAGGTACGAGCAGTACTTC.